This TCR beta chain comes out of a study of identical twins. Study outcomes and limitations: Invariant MAIT and iNKT cells are populations that could partly confound zero-insertion analyses.

To note about this clonotype: Its antigen is undetermined.

One entry per CDR3 protein, called by TCRdb with MiXCR from the 5' RACE reads. The sample carries 1,800,000 or so distinct CDR3 sequences, about 32% recorded once. This CDR3 is built from 14 residues. J lost 9 bases, V lost 0 bases, and 1 base had no gene match. The germline V gene has CDR1 SGHTA and CDR2 FQGNSA. Sequenced sample: cord blood. This TCR came from a newborn girl in good health. V and J are TRBV7-2 and TRBJ2-7, with 14 bases aligning to TRBD2. The CDR3 region has the DNA TGTGCCAGCAGCTTAGCGGGACTAGCGGGGGCGCAGTACTTC. It specifies CASSLAGLAGAQYF.